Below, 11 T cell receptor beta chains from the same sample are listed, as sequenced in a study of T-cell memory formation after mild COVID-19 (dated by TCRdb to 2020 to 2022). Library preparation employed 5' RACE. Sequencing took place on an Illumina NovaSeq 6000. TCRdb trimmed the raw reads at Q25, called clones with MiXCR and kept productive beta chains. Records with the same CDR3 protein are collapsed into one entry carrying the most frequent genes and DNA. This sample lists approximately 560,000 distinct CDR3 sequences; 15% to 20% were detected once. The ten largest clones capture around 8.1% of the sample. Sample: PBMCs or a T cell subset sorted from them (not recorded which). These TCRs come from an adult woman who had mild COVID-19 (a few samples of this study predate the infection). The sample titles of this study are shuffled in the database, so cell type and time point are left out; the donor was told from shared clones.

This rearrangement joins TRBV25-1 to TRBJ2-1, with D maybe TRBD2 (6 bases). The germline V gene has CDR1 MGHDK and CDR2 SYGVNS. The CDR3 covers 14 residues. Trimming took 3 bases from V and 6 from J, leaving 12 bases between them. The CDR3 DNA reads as TGTGCCAGCAGTGACGGAGGGCGCGTCAATGAGCAGTTCTTC. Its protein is CASSDGGRVNEQFF.

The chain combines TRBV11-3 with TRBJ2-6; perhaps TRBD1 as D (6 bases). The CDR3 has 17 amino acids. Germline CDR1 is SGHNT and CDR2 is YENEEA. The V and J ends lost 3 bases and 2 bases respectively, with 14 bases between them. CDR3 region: CASSFPRGSAGANVLTF. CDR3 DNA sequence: TGTGCCAGCAGCTTTCCGAGGGGGTCTGCTGGGGCCAACGTCCTGACTTTC.

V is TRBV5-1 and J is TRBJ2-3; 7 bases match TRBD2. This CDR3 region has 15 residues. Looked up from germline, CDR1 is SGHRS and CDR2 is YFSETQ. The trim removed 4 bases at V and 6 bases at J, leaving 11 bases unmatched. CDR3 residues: CASSPVGLVVDTQYF. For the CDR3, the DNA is TGCGCCAGCAGCCCCGTCGGACTAGTTGTGGATACGCAGTATTTT.

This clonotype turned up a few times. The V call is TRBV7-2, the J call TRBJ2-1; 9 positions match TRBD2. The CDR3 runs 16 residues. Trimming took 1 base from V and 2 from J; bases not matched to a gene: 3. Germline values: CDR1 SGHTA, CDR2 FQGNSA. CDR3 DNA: TGTGCCAGCAGCTTAGAGGGGACTAGCCCCTACAATGAGCAGTTCTTC. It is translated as CASSLEGTSPYNEQFF.

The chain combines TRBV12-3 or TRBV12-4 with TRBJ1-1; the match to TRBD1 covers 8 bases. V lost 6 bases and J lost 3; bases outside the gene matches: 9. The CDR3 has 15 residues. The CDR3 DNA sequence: TGTGCCAGCAGCGAGCCACAGACAGGGGACACTGAAGCTTTCTTT. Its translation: CASSEPQTGDTEAFF.

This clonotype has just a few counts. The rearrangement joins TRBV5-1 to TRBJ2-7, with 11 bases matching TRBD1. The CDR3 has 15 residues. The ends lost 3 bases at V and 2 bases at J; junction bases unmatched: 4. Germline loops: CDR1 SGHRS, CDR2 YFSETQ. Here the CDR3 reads CASSWTGGNPYEQYF. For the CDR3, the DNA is TGCGCCAGCAGCTGGACAGGGGGCAATCCCTACGAGCAGTACTTC.

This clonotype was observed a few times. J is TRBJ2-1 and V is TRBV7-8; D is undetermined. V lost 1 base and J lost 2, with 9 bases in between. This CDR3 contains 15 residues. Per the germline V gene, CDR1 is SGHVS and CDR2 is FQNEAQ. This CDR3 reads CASSLEEVTYNEQFF. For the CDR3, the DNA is TGTGCCAGCAGCTTAGAAGAGGTTACCTACAATGAGCAGTTCTTC.

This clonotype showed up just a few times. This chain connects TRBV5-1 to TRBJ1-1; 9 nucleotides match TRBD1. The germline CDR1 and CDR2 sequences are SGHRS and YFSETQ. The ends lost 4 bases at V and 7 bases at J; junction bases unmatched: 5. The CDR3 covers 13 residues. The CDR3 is CASSPDRGNEAFF. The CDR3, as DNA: TGCGCCAGCAGCCCGGACAGGGGTAATGAAGCTTTCTTT.

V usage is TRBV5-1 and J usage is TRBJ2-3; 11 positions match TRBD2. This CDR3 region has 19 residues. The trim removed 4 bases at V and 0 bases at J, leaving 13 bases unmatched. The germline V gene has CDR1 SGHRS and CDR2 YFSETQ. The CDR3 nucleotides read TGCGCCAGCAGCCCCTTCTCGCTAGCGGGAGGATGGAGCACAGATACGCAGTATTTT. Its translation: CASSPFSLAGGWSTDTQYF.

The CDR3, as DNA: TGTGCCAGCAGCTTGGACAACGGGCTCTACGAGCAGTACTTC. This codes for CASSLDNGLYEQYF. This chain uses TRBV7-9 with TRBJ2-7, with D perhaps matching TRBD1 (5 bases). Germline CDR1 reads SEHNR; CDR2 reads FQNEAQ (reference sequence). V lost 3 bases to trimming and J lost 3 bases, with 12 bases between them. The CDR3 is 14 residues long. The entire variable domain, with the rest obtained from reference TRBV7-9 and TRBJ2-7, is as follows: DTGVSQNPRHKITKRGQNVTFRCDPISEHNRLYWYRQTLGQGPEFLTYFQNEAQLEKSRLLSDRFSAERPKGSFSTLEIQRTEQGDSAMYLCASSLDNGLYEQYFGPGTRLTVT.

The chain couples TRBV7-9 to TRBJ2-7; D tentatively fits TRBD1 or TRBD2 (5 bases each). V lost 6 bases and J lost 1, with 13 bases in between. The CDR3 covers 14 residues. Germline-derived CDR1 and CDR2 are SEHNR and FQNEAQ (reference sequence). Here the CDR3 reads CASSSGWGSYEQYF. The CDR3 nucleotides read TGTGCCAGCAGTTCCGGATGGGGGTCCTACGAGCAGTACTTC.